This TCR beta chain was sequenced in a study of blood T cell repertoires in COVID-19. Study information: The United States, Italy and Spain provided the acute and convalescent COVID-19 samples.

The authors' processing: Amplification from reference gene primers served as the basis for estimated nucleated cell counts. Assay: immunoSEQ multiplex PCR; the TCRdb copy retains only in-frame clones and omits some. The V and J calls and clone size are taken from that table; D and trimming were inferred from the DNA. The top ten clones hold under 35% of a sample with approximately 130,000 clones, 85% to 90% of them seen once. This receptor was identified in a man between 65 and 80 years old with active or convalescent COVID-19. The material sequenced was peripheral blood.

CDR3 nucleotides: TGTGCCAGCAGTTTCCTCGGGACTAGCGGCACAGATACGCAGTATTTT. Protein: CASSFLGTSGTDTQYF. The rearrangement uses TRBV27 and TRBJ2-3; 10 positions match TRBD2. Germline trimming cut 3 bases from V and 1 base from J; bases unmatched to any gene: 4. There are 16 residues in the CDR3. Germline V gives CDR1 MNHEY, CDR2 SMNVEV (reference sequence).